The TCR beta chain described here comes from a study of regulatory T cells in long-lasting Graves disease. Study findings and constraints: Persistent Graves' cases showed lower TCR diversity than newly diagnosed cases.

Many counts were recorded for this clonotype. Its cognate antigen is unknown. Investigators prepared the TCR beta libraries by applying iRepertoire HTBI primers and Arm-PCR of CDR3 regions. TCRdb processed the multiplex PCR reads anew with MiXCR; each CDR3 protein has one entry. Of under 450,000 distinct CDR3 sequences listed, about 17% are singletons. CDR1 LGHNA and CDR2 YNFKEQ come from the germline V gene. The CDR3 is 17 amino acids. V lost 4 bases and J lost 7; bases outside the gene matches: 16. Time point here: newly diagnosed GD, antithyroid drugs for less than 3 months. From PBMCs, RNA was extracted and then used to make the TCR library. These same data were also listed under a study on T cells in Graves' hyperthyroidism and ophthalmopathy.

The V gene is TRBV4-2, the J gene TRBJ2-3; 8 bases map to TRBD2. The specimen comprised peripheral blood mononuclear cells (PBMCs), sampled at new diagnosis, from a patient treated with antithyroid drugs. The TCR comes from a woman younger than 30 with Graves disease. The CDR3 loop reads CASSLDSLAGGSNTQYF. CDR3 nucleotides: TGTGCCAGCAGCCTCGATTCGTTGGCGGGAGGCTCAAATACGCAGTATTTT.